This TCR beta chain stems from a study of CD8 T cells in ankylosing spondylitis. Study findings and constraints: Made up of several highly homologous variants, a TCR beta motif appeared characteristic of ankylosing spondylitis blood.

This clonotype was counted ten times or more. Its antigen is currently unknown. From the 5' RACE reads, TCRdb called clonotypes with MiXCR, one entry per CDR3 protein. The sample includes a few hundred thousand distinct CDR3 sequences, 7% to 9% seen only once; the top ten take roughly 15%. The sequence came from a male donor with ankylosing spondylitis. The specimen was blood, either unsorted or a sorted T cell fraction (not recorded which).

CDR3 nucleotides: TGTGCCAGCAGCCCATCACGACAGGGAACGCAGTATTTT. Encoded protein: CASSPSRQGTQYF. The chain is built from TRBV7-8 and TRBJ2-3, with 7 bases aligning to TRBD1. The CDR3 consists of 13 residues. J gave up 9 bases and V 5 bases, and 8 bases lay outside the gene matches. Germline CDR1 is SGHVS and CDR2 is FQNEAQ. Together with reference TRBV7-8 and TRBJ2-3, the CDR3 gives the full variable domain: GAGVSQSPRYKVAKRGQDVALRCDPISGHVSLFWYQQALGQGPEFLTYFQNEAQLDKSGLPSDRFFAERPEGSVSTLKIQRTQQEDSAVYLCASSPSRQGTQYFGPGTRLTVL.